This T cell receptor (beta chain) was obtained from a study of shared clonotypes between healthy human individuals. The overall study: Each donor's CD8 memory used one plate, CD8 naive two, each CD4 subset three.

The data were produced by immunoSEQ multiplex PCR, yet TCRdb's version contains in-frame clones alone and is incomplete. The table has roughly 500,000 clones, 96% seen once; the top ten hold 0.05% to 0.07%. The study separated CD4+ cells into CD45RA+ naive and CD45RA-negative memory subsets. V lost 0 bases and J 0 bases, leaving 5 bases between the germline ends. CDR1 is SNHLY and CDR2 is FYNNEI in the germline V gene. CDR3 length: 14 amino acids. This chain links TRBV2 with TRBJ1-1, with D hard to call. What was sequenced was naive CD4+ T cells sorted from blood. As to subset: CD45RA+ positively selected. The origin of this receptor is a woman aged 25-40 years in good health. In DNA form, the CDR3 reads TGTGCCAGCAGTGAAGCCCAGATGAACACTGAAGCTTTCTTT. It specifies CASSEAQMNTEAFF.